This entry lists 15 T cell receptor beta chains sequenced from one sample in a study of blood T cell repertoires in COVID-19. Profiled with immunoSEQ multiplex PCR; TCRdb holds only in-frame clones, not every one. The repertoire holds about 300,000 clones, 89% seen once, with about 6% in the top ten. Source material: peripheral blood. All receptors come from a man younger than 35 who had recovered from COVID-19.

The rearrangement links TRBV12-3 or TRBV12-4 to TRBJ2-1; D not resolved. V was cut by 6 bases and J by 7 bases, with 7 bases left in between. CDR3 size: 11 residues. The CDR3 DNA reads TGTGCCAGCAGACGCAGGAATGAGCAGTTCTTC. It yields the protein CASRRRNEQFF.

This chain uses TRBV7-2 with TRBJ1-1, with D unclear. V was cut by 1 base and J by 1 base, with 7 bases left in between. Germline CDR1 is SGHTA and CDR2 is FQGNSA. The CDR3 runs to 14 residues. The CDR3 DNA follows: TGTGCCAGCAGCTTAGTTTGGCAGAACACTGAAGCTTTCTTT. It yields the protein CASSLVWQNTEAFF.

The chain has TRBV27 and TRBJ2-4; 11 positions match TRBD1. Germline assignment: CDR1 MNHEY and CDR2 SMNVEV (reference sequence). J lost 7 bases, V lost 5 bases, and 4 bases had no gene match. The CDR3 contains 14 residues. The CDR3 coding sequence is TGTGCCAGCAGTCCCGGGACAGGGGGGAACATTCAGTACTTC. Translation: CASSPGTGGNIQYF.

The rearrangement uses TRBV7-3 and TRBJ2-5; D is undetermined. The CDR3 contains 12 residues. From germline, CDR1 is SGHTA and CDR2 FQGTGA. Trimming left V 2 bases short and J 4 bases short, with 5 bases between. The CDR3 region has the DNA TGTGCCAGCAGCTTATCCGGAGAGACCCAGTACTTC. Translated: CASSLSGETQYF.

The chain is built from TRBV5-1 and TRBJ1-2; TRBD1 matches at 9 bases. The germline gives CDR1 SGHRS, CDR2 YFSETQ. The V gene end was trimmed by 5 bases and the J gene end by 4 bases; junction bases not matched to a gene: 6. The CDR3 length is 14 residues. CDR3 in DNA: TGCGCCAGCAGGGGACAGGGTGACGGCTATGGCTACACCTTC. Encoded protein: CASRGQGDGYGYTF.

The chain uses TRBV14 and TRBJ2-7; D unresolved. The CDR3 sequence is 11 residues long. V was shortened by 3 bases and J by 3 bases, with 3 bases between the two germline ends. Germline V gene sequence: CDR1 SGHDN, CDR2 FVKESK. The CDR3 nucleotides are TGTGCCAGCAGCCACAGCTACGAGCAGTACTTC. This gives the protein CASSHSYEQYF.

The J gene is TRBJ2-7, the V gene TRBV2; 8 nucleotides agree with TRBD1. Germline CDR1 and CDR2: SNHLY and FYNNEI. The CDR3 extends over 12 amino acids. After removal of 10 bases from V and 2 bases from J, the junction contained 4 bases not matched to a gene. DNA of the CDR3: TGTGCCACCGGGACAGGAACCTACGAGCAGTACTTC. This translates into CATGTGTYEQYF.

This clone was observed once. The V gene is TRBV14, the J gene TRBJ1-2; D remains ambiguous. Germline V gene data show CDR1 as SGHDN and CDR2 as FVKESK. V lost 4 bases, J lost 3 bases, and 15 bases lay in between. This CDR3 comprises 15 residues. CDR3 in amino acids: CASSPAPVADYGYTF. CDR3 DNA sequence: TGTGCCAGCAGCCCTGCCCCGGTAGCCGACTATGGCTACACCTTC.

The J gene is TRBJ1-2, the V gene TRBV25-1; D not resolved. CDR3 length equals 12 residues. Germline CDR1 MGHDK, CDR2 SYGVNS. V was cut by 7 bases and J by 8 bases, with 14 bases left in between. CDR3 protein: CASTVAGGGYTF. The CDR3 coding sequence is TGTGCCAGCACCGTGGCGGGCGGCGGCTACACCTTC.

The rearrangement links TRBV11-2 to TRBJ1-1; D unclear. The CDR3 is 14 amino acids. Germline-derived CDR1 and CDR2 are SGHAT and FQNNGV. Trimming stripped 2 bases from V and 1 base from J, with 8 bases between. The CDR3 DNA sequence: TGTGCCAGCAGCTTAAGACAAACGAACACTGAAGCTTTCTTT. This translates into CASSLRQTNTEAFF. Complete variable domain (other parts from reference TRBV11-2 and TRBJ1-1): EAGVAQSPRYKIIEKRQSVAFWCNPISGHATLYWYQQILGQGPKLLIQFQNNGVVDDSQLPKDRFSAERLKGVDSTLKIQPAKLEDSAVYLCASSLRQTNTEAFFGQGTRLTVV.

This chain links TRBV6-6 with TRBJ2-1; D call uncertain. Germline CDR1 and CDR2: MNHNY and SVGAGI (reference sequence). Trimming took off 2 bases at V and 8 bases at J, with 10 bases between the two ends. The CDR3 runs to 13 residues. CDR3 loop: CASSYTRSDEQFF. CDR3 DNA: TGTGCCAGCAGTTACACCCGGTCGGATGAGCAGTTCTTC.

This chain joins TRBV6-5 and TRBJ2-3; a weak D match, TRBD2 (5 bases). The CDR3 runs 11 residues. The V gene's germline CDR1 is MNHEY and CDR2 SVGAGI. With 10 bases removed from V and 6 bases from J, the gap between germline ends came to 11 bases. The CDR3 nucleotides read TGTGCCAATGGTAGCGAGGATACGCAGTATTTT. Translation gives CANGSEDTQYF.

The chain employs TRBV6-5 and TRBJ2-1; 7 bases match TRBD1. The CDR3 runs 12 residues. The germline gives CDR1 MNHEY, CDR2 SVGAGI. V lost 7 bases and J lost 5; bases outside the gene matches: 2. As DNA, the CDR3 is TGTGCCAGCACCCAGGGGGACAATGAGCAGTTCTTC. It codes for CASTQGDNEQFF.

The chain combines TRBV20-1 with TRBJ1-2; D is ambiguous. This CDR3 comprises 10 residues. V gave up 6 bases and J gave up 8 bases, with 10 bases separating them. CDR1 and CDR2 (germline): DFQATT, SNEGSKA (reference sequence). The CDR3 coding sequence is TGCAGTGCGATGCGTCAAGGCTACACCTTC. As protein: CSAMRQGYTF.

The chain joins TRBV4-2 to TRBJ2-2, with 7 bases identical to TRBD2. V dropped 0 bases and J dropped 7; count of bases not matched to a gene: 14. CDR3 size: 18 residues. Germline V gene sequence: CDR1 LGHNA, CDR2 YNFKEQ. The CDR3 spells CASSQDSAGVNIDGELFF. CDR3 nucleotides: TGTGCCAGCAGCCAAGATTCGGCGGGAGTAAATATTGACGGGGAGCTGTTTTTT.